These T cell receptor beta chains were read from a single sample in a study of cytomegalovirus exposure and HLA in healthy donors. Sequencing was performed with immunoSEQ multiplex PCR; in TCRdb, only in-frame clones are kept and a portion is missing. This repertoire shows more than 150,000 clones, 80% to 85% found once; its top ten account for approximately 0.25%. The sample taken for sequencing was PBMCs. These receptors came from a boy aged 5-17 years in good health and CMV-seronegative. The CDR3 runs from the conserved cysteine through the conserved F or W. A D gene is named only where the DNA matches it firmly. Rows give clone size only sometimes, using once, few, many, or a class for an expanded clone.

j_call: TRBJ1-1; d_call: TRBD1; v_call: TRBV9; clone_size: -; cdr3_aa: CASSVAPLQGAFRAFF; cdr3_nt: TGTGCCAGCAGCGTAGCTCCTTTACAGGGGGCTTTTCGAGCTTTCTTT
j_call: TRBJ2-5; d_call: TRBD2; v_call: TRBV5-1; clone_size: once; cdr3_aa: CASRRGAGETQYF; cdr3_nt: TGCGCCAGCAGGCGGGGGGCCGGGGAGACCCAGTACTTC
j_call: TRBJ2-2; d_call: -; v_call: TRBV29-1; clone_size: few; cdr3_aa: CSVPTSEAGELFF; cdr3_nt: TGCAGCGTTCCCACGTCGGAGGCCGGGGAGCTGTTTTTT
j_call: TRBJ2-4; d_call: TRBD2; v_call: TRBV28; clone_size: -; cdr3_aa: CASTHWGLAGSVGNIQYF; cdr3_nt: TGTGCCAGCACCCACTGGGGGCTAGCGGGATCGGTAGGGAACATTCAGTACTTC
j_call: TRBJ2-1; d_call: TRBD2; v_call: TRBV9; clone_size: -; cdr3_aa: CASSGTGAGFKDEQFF; cdr3_nt: TGTGCCAGCAGCGGTACGGGAGCGGGGTTTAAGGATGAGCAGTTCTTC
j_call: TRBJ1-1; d_call: -; v_call: TRBV7-9; clone_size: -; cdr3_aa: CASSSGVRNTEAFF; cdr3_nt: TGTGCCAGCAGCTCAGGGGTCAGGAACACTGAAGCTTTCTTT
j_call: TRBJ1-6; d_call: -; v_call: TRBV21-1; clone_size: -; cdr3_aa: CASSKSQGTGNSPLHF; cdr3_nt: TGTGCCAGCAGCAAATCGCAAGGGACAGGAAATTCACCCCTCCACTTT
j_call: TRBJ2-1; d_call: -; v_call: TRBV5-6; clone_size: -; cdr3_aa: CASSLRPSGDEQFF; cdr3_nt: TGTGCCAGCAGCTTACGACCCTCGGGAGATGAGCAGTTCTTC
j_call: TRBJ1-6; d_call: -; v_call: TRBV2; clone_size: -; cdr3_aa: CASSAGTGGSSYNSPLHF; cdr3_nt: TGTGCCAGCAGTGCCGGGACGGGCGGGAGCTCCTATAATTCACCCCTCCACTTT
j_call: TRBJ1-4; d_call: -; v_call: TRBV7-9; clone_size: -; cdr3_aa: CASSRAQQGRGNEKLFF; cdr3_nt: TGTGCCAGCAGTCGAGCCCAACAGGGACGTGGTAATGAAAAACTGTTTTTT
j_call: TRBJ1-1; d_call: -; v_call: TRBV5-1; clone_size: once; cdr3_aa: CASSPGGGVGTEAFF; cdr3_nt: TGCGCCAGCAGCCCCGGTGGGGGGGTGGGCACTGAAGCTTTCTTT
j_call: TRBJ1-1; d_call: TRBD1; v_call: TRBV29-1; clone_size: -; cdr3_aa: CSVQDRGRLNTEAFF; cdr3_nt: TGCAGCGTTCAGGACAGGGGGCGATTGAACACTGAAGCTTTCTTT
j_call: TRBJ1-4; d_call: -; v_call: TRBV11-2; clone_size: -; cdr3_aa: CASSFGSATNEKLFF; cdr3_nt: TGTGCCAGCAGCTTCGGGTCTGCAACTAATGAAAAACTGTTTTTT
j_call: TRBJ1-5; d_call: TRBD1; v_call: TRBV6-6; clone_size: few; cdr3_aa: CASSLGQNNQPQHF; cdr3_nt: TGTGCCAGCAGCCTGGGACAGAACAATCAGCCCCAGCATTTT
j_call: TRBJ1-1; d_call: -; v_call: TRBV25-1; clone_size: -; cdr3_aa: CASSVNRVPGTEAFF; cdr3_nt: TGTGCCAGCAGTGTAAACAGGGTACCGGGCACTGAAGCTTTCTTT
j_call: TRBJ2-1; d_call: TRBD2; v_call: TRBV13; clone_size: -; cdr3_aa: CASSLGGGEFDEQFF; cdr3_nt: TGTGCCAGCAGCTTAGGCGGGGGGGAGTTTGATGAGCAGTTCTTC
j_call: TRBJ2-7; d_call: -; v_call: TRBV7-2; clone_size: -; cdr3_aa: CASSLPSGEQYF; cdr3_nt: TGTGCCAGCAGCTTACCCAGCGGAGAGCAGTACTTC
j_call: TRBJ1-2; d_call: -; v_call: TRBV7-9; clone_size: -; cdr3_aa: CASSRGGHGYTF; cdr3_nt: TGTGCCAGCAGCCGCGGAGGACATGGCTACACCTTC
j_call: TRBJ1-2; d_call: -; v_call: TRBV11-1; clone_size: -; cdr3_aa: CASSLRKTGYNYGYTF; cdr3_nt: TGTGCCAGCAGCTTACGAAAGACAGGTTATAACTATGGCTACACCTTC
j_call: TRBJ1-5; d_call: -; v_call: TRBV28; clone_size: -; cdr3_aa: CASRGGFGNQPQHF; cdr3_nt: TGTGCCAGCAGGGGGGGATTTGGCAATCAGCCCCAGCATTTT
j_call: TRBJ2-7; d_call: TRBD1; v_call: TRBV27; clone_size: -; cdr3_aa: CASSWGTGLSYEQYF; cdr3_nt: TGTGCCAGCAGTTGGGGGACAGGCCTATCCTACGAGCAGTACTTC
j_call: TRBJ2-3; d_call: TRBD1; v_call: TRBV18; clone_size: -; cdr3_aa: CASSLRTGIDTDTQYF; cdr3_nt: TGTGCCAGCTCACTTCGGACAGGGATAGACACAGATACGCAGTATTTT
j_call: TRBJ2-2; d_call: TRBD1; v_call: TRBV6-5; clone_size: -; cdr3_aa: CASRDGTGEGGELFF; cdr3_nt: TGTGCCAGCCGGGACGGGACAGGGGAAGGCGGGGAGCTGTTTTTT
j_call: TRBJ1-1; d_call: -; v_call: TRBV27; clone_size: -; cdr3_aa: CASSFGGNTEAFF; cdr3_nt: TGTGCCAGCAGTTTTGGAGGGAACACTGAAGCTTTCTTT
j_call: TRBJ1-2; d_call: TRBD1; v_call: TRBV2; clone_size: once; cdr3_aa: CASSETGDYGYTF; cdr3_nt: TGTGCCAGCAGCGAGACAGGGGACTATGGCTACACCTTC
j_call: TRBJ2-1; d_call: -; v_call: TRBV7-2; clone_size: once; cdr3_aa: CASSPKNEQFF; cdr3_nt: TGTGCCAGCAGCCCCAAAAATGAGCAGTTCTTC
j_call: TRBJ1-1; d_call: -; v_call: TRBV7-3; clone_size: -; cdr3_aa: CASSIGVNTEAFF; cdr3_nt: TGTGCCAGCAGCATAGGGGTGAACACTGAAGCTTTCTTT
j_call: TRBJ2-5; d_call: -; v_call: TRBV7-6; clone_size: few; cdr3_aa: CASGRFSGVQETQYF; cdr3_nt: TGTGCCAGCGGGAGGTTTTCGGGGGTACAAGAGACCCAGTACTTC
j_call: TRBJ1-3; d_call: -; v_call: TRBV6-1; clone_size: -; cdr3_aa: CASSGEGQGRGNTIYF; cdr3_nt: TGTGCCAGCAGTGGCGAGGGCCAAGGCCGTGGAAACACCATATATTTT
j_call: TRBJ1-1; d_call: -; v_call: TRBV11-2; clone_size: -; cdr3_aa: CASSFKGYTEAFF; cdr3_nt: TGTGCCAGCAGCTTTAAGGGGTACACTGAAGCTTTCTTT
j_call: TRBJ1-1; d_call: TRBD1; v_call: TRBV5-1; clone_size: once; cdr3_aa: CASSLATTGRGEAFF; cdr3_nt: TGCGCCAGCAGCTTGGCTACGACAGGGCGCGGTGAAGCTTTCTTT
j_call: TRBJ2-5; d_call: -; v_call: TRBV7-2; clone_size: -; cdr3_aa: CASSFQALDIETQYF; cdr3_nt: TGTGCCAGCAGCTTTCAGGCCCTGGACATAGAGACCCAGTACTTC
j_call: TRBJ2-7; d_call: -; v_call: TRBV2; clone_size: -; cdr3_aa: CASSEFRSPLRIYEQYF; cdr3_nt: TGTGCCAGCAGTGAGTTCCGGAGTCCCCTAAGAATCTACGAGCAGTACTTC
j_call: TRBJ2-1; d_call: -; v_call: TRBV30; clone_size: -; cdr3_aa: CAWRSGNSYNEQFF; cdr3_nt: TGTGCCTGGAGGAGCGGAAACTCCTACAATGAGCAGTTCTTC
j_call: TRBJ2-1; d_call: -; v_call: TRBV5-1; clone_size: few; cdr3_aa: CASSFIGADNEQFF; cdr3_nt: TGCGCCAGCAGCTTTATTGGGGCTGACAATGAGCAGTTCTTC
j_call: TRBJ1-2; d_call: -; v_call: TRBV7-2; clone_size: -; cdr3_aa: CASSFQAGYGYTF; cdr3_nt: TGTGCCAGCAGCTTTCAGGCAGGCTATGGCTACACCTTC
j_call: TRBJ1-6; d_call: -; v_call: TRBV7-9; clone_size: -; cdr3_aa: CASSFLPNSPLHF; cdr3_nt: TGTGCCAGCAGCTTCCTTCCGAATTCACCCCTCCACTTT
j_call: TRBJ1-5; d_call: -; v_call: TRBV28; clone_size: -; cdr3_aa: CATRPRTVLNQPQHF; cdr3_nt: TGTGCCACCCGCCCTCGGACAGTACTAAATCAGCCCCAGCATTTT
j_call: TRBJ2-7; d_call: TRBD1; v_call: TRBV6-1; clone_size: -; cdr3_aa: CASSSSGQGSYEQYF; cdr3_nt: TGTGCCAGCAGCTCCTCGGGACAGGGCTCCTACGAGCAGTACTTC
j_call: TRBJ1-1; d_call: TRBD1; v_call: TRBV6-1; clone_size: -; cdr3_aa: CASSERQGWIEAFF; cdr3_nt: TGTGCCAGCAGTGAACGACAGGGGTGGATTGAAGCTTTCTTT
j_call: TRBJ2-7; d_call: TRBD2; v_call: TRBV18; clone_size: -; cdr3_aa: CASSPPSLAGVSSYEQYF; cdr3_nt: TGTGCCAGCTCACCACCGAGCCTAGCGGGAGTCTCCTCCTACGAGCAGTACTTC
j_call: TRBJ2-5; d_call: TRBD2; v_call: TRBV7-2; clone_size: -; cdr3_aa: CASSLAVPGRPTGGETQYF; cdr3_nt: TGTGCCAGCAGCTTAGCGGTCCCCGGGCGGCCCACGGGGGGAGAGACCCAGTACTTC
j_call: TRBJ1-6; d_call: -; v_call: TRBV5-6; clone_size: -; cdr3_aa: CASSLSDNSPLHF; cdr3_nt: TGTGCCAGCAGCTTGTCAGATAATTCACCCCTCCACTTT
j_call: TRBJ1-6; d_call: TRBD1; v_call: TRBV9; clone_size: -; cdr3_aa: CASSARGQLTSPLHF; cdr3_nt: TGTGCCAGCAGCGCCAGGGGGCAGTTAACTTCACCCCTCCACTTT
j_call: TRBJ1-5; d_call: TRBD1; v_call: TRBV5-1; clone_size: few; cdr3_aa: CASSLGQGAFGNQPQHF; cdr3_nt: TGCGCCAGCAGCTTGGGACAGGGGGCCTTTGGCAATCAGCCCCAGCATTTT
j_call: TRBJ2-3; d_call: TRBD2; v_call: TRBV28; clone_size: -; cdr3_aa: CASSLLGFGRAPDTQYF; cdr3_nt: TGTGCCAGCAGTTTATTGGGATTCGGGAGGGCCCCAGATACGCAGTATTTT
j_call: TRBJ2-2; d_call: TRBD1; v_call: TRBV5-8; clone_size: once; cdr3_aa: CASSLWDSTRDLFF; cdr3_nt: TGTGCCAGCAGCTTGTGGGACAGTACCCGGGATCTGTTTTTT
j_call: TRBJ2-1; d_call: -; v_call: TRBV28; clone_size: -; cdr3_aa: CASSRLDGPSEQFF; cdr3_nt: TGTGCCAGCAGTCGACTGGATGGTCCTAGTGAGCAGTTCTTC
j_call: TRBJ2-7; d_call: -; v_call: TRBV6-6; clone_size: once; cdr3_aa: CASSPLASAISYEQYF; cdr3_nt: TGTGCCAGCAGTCCACTAGCTAGTGCTATCTCCTACGAGCAGTACTTC
j_call: TRBJ2-2; d_call: -; v_call: TRBV30; clone_size: few; cdr3_aa: CAWSYRNTGELFF; cdr3_nt: TGTGCCTGGAGCTACCGGAACACCGGGGAGCTGTTTTTT
j_call: TRBJ2-1; d_call: TRBD2; v_call: TRBV13; clone_size: -; cdr3_aa: CASSPMRASGRNEQFF; cdr3_nt: TGTGCCAGCAGCCCGATGAGGGCTAGCGGGCGGAATGAGCAGTTCTTC
j_call: TRBJ2-2; d_call: -; v_call: TRBV29-1; clone_size: -; cdr3_aa: CSVEAPWGVTGELFF; cdr3_nt: TGCAGCGTTGAAGCCCCTTGGGGAGTCACCGGGGAGCTGTTTTTT
j_call: TRBJ2-7; d_call: TRBD2; v_call: TRBV6-6; clone_size: once; cdr3_aa: CASKTSAHATYEQYF; cdr3_nt: TGTGCCAGCAAGACTAGCGCACACGCAACCTACGAGCAGTACTTC
j_call: TRBJ1-3; d_call: -; v_call: TRBV5-4; clone_size: -; cdr3_aa: CASSTYRENTIYF; cdr3_nt: TGTGCCAGCAGCACTTACAGGGAAAACACCATATATTTT
j_call: TRBJ1-6; d_call: -; v_call: TRBV30; clone_size: -; cdr3_aa: CAWSVGPAGTYNSPLHF; cdr3_nt: TGTGCCTGGAGTGTAGGCCCGGCGGGGACCTATAATTCACCCCTCCACTTT